The next 26 T cell receptor beta chains were all read from a single sample in a study of T cells in Graves' hyperthyroidism and ophthalmopathy (dated by TCRdb to about 2019). The library was built by means of multiplex PCR. For sequencing, an Illumina HiSeq 2000 was employed. The TCR beta CDR3 regions were amplified from RNA transcripts. The first round of RT-PCR for the TCR CDR3 was performed with the HTBI primer set and the Qiagen OneStep RT-PCR kit. Using fastp trimming at Q25 and MiXCR clonotype assembly, TCRdb reanalyzed the public sequencing data and kept in-frame beta chains. Identical CDR3 proteins give one entry, which carries the most common genes and DNA. The sample includes about 640,000 distinct CDR3 sequences, with approximately 15% observed a single time. Jointly, the top ten make up around 12% of the sample. Sequenced material: blood. The receptor set was obtained from a woman in her 50s with Graves' ophthalmopathy.

V and J are TRBV6-1 and TRBJ1-1, with D unresolved. The CDR3 is made up of 13 amino acids. The germline CDR1 and CDR2 sequences are MNHNS and SASEGT. Trimming pared 5 bases from V and 4 bases from J, leaving 11 bases between. The CDR3 nucleotides are TGTGCCAGCAGTCAGAACTCGGGCACTGAAGCTTTCTTT. Its protein is CASSQNSGTEAFF.

The rearrangement links TRBV4-1 to TRBJ2-2; no definite D call. The CDR3 has 15 amino acids. The ends were cut back, 0 bases at V and 5 bases at J, with 10 bases in the middle. Per the germline V gene, CDR1 is MGHRA and CDR2 is YSYEKL. In DNA form, the CDR3 reads TGCGCCAGCAGCCAAGATCTTGGGATTACCGGGGAGCTGTTTTTT. The encoded protein is CASSQDLGITGELFF.

This clonotype came up a few times. The gene calls are TRBV7-6 and TRBJ2-1; maybe TRBD1 (6 bases). Per the germline V gene, CDR1 is SGHVS and CDR2 is FNYEAQ. The CDR3 consists of 12 residues. V was cut by 3 bases and J by 10 bases, with 10 bases left in between. The CDR3 spells CASSFPGEEQFF. CDR3 nucleotides: TGTGCCAGCAGCTTCCCAGGGGAAGAGCAGTTCTTC. Supplemented by reference TRBV7-6 and TRBJ2-1, the full variable domain reads GAGVSQSPRYKVTKRGQDVALRCDPISGHVSLYWYRQALGQGPEFLTYFNYEAQQDKSGLPNDRFSAERPEGSISTLTIQRTEQRDSAMYRCASSFPGEEQFFGPGTRLTVL.

V gene TRBV7-9 combines with J gene TRBJ2-2; D unclear. V lost 9 bases and J 6 bases, leaving 8 bases between the germline ends. This CDR3 is 11 amino acids long. Germline CDR1 is SEHNR and CDR2 is FQNEAQ (reference sequence). The CDR3: CASGRAGELFF. Here the CDR3 DNA reads TGTGCCAGTGGAAGGGCCGGGGAGCTGTTTTTT.

The rearrangement joins TRBV7-9 to TRBJ1-1; unclear D gene. This CDR3 has 13 amino acids. The germline V gene has CDR1 SEHNR and CDR2 FQNEAQ (reference sequence). Between the trimmed V and J ends, which lost 5 bases and 1 base, there was a span of 8 bases. The CDR3 is CASSTEPNTEAFF. CDR3 coding DNA: TGTGCCAGCAGCACGGAACCGAACACTGAAGCTTTCTTT.

In this sample, this clonotype turned up many times. The V and J genes are TRBV4-2 and TRBJ2-1, with a possible D match to TRBD2 (5 bases). With 3 bases removed from V and 1 base from J, the gap between germline ends came to 10 bases. The germline V gene has CDR1 LGHNA and CDR2 YNFKEQ. CDR3 length: 15 amino acids. CDR3 in amino acids: CASSQGGPSYNEQFF. The CDR3 DNA is TGTGCCAGCAGCCAGGGCGGGCCTTCCTACAATGAGCAGTTCTTC.

This clonotype was observed a handful of times. The chain couples TRBV5-4 to TRBJ2-1, with TRBD1 as a possible D gene (6 bases). Germline-derived CDR1 and CDR2 are SGHNT and YYREEE (reference sequence). The CDR3 extends over 16 amino acids. V lost 6 bases and J 4 bases, leaving 20 bases between the germline ends. CDR3 sequence (DNA): TGTGCCAGCAATCACGGCGGACAGCTGGAGTACAATGAGCAGTTCTTC. Residues: CASNHGGQLEYNEQFF.

The rearrangement links TRBV28 to TRBJ1-3; D perhaps matches TRBD1 (6 bases). Trimming removed 9 bases from V and 0 bases from J, with 15 bases in between. Germline-derived CDR1 and CDR2 are MDHEN and SYDVKM. The CDR3 sequence is 15 residues long. The CDR3 protein is CASEYRVGSGNTIYF. DNA for the CDR3: TGTGCCAGTGAATACAGGGTCGGCTCTGGAAACACCATATATTTT.

This clonotype was found a few times. The chain recombines TRBV7-8 with TRBJ1-4; 7 bases line up with TRBD1. CDR3 size: 14 residues. V trimming: 3 bases; J trimming: 4 bases; junction bases outside the gene matches: 2. Germline V CDR1 and CDR2: SGHVS, FQNEAQ. The CDR3 coding sequence is TGTGCCAGCAGCTTGGACAGGTTTAATGAAAAACTGTTTTTT. Amino acids: CASSLDRFNEKLFF.

J is TRBJ2-1 and V is TRBV4-3; D not resolved. Trimming removed 1 base from V and 7 bases from J, with 8 bases in between. The CDR3 has 13 amino acids. Germline values: CDR1 LGHNA, CDR2 YSLEER. The CDR3 here is CASSQGYRNEQFF. The CDR3 DNA reads TGCGCCAGCAGCCAAGGATATCGAAATGAGCAGTTCTTC.

Many counts were recorded for this clonotype. This chain joins TRBV14 and TRBJ2-7, with 9 nucleotides matching TRBD2. Germline CDR1 reads SGHDN; CDR2 reads FVKESK. After removal of 1 base from V and 3 bases from J, the junction contained 7 bases not matched to a gene. The CDR3 has 16 residues. The CDR3 loop is CASSQVETSGRYEQYF. Written as DNA, the CDR3 is TGTGCCAGCAGCCAAGTTGAGACTAGCGGTCGCTACGAGCAGTACTTC.

This clonotype was observed a few times. J is TRBJ2-7 and V is TRBV5-5; 7 bases match TRBD1. The junction had 6 bases not matched to a gene; V was cut back by 7 bases and J by 2 bases. In germline, CDR1 is SGHKS, CDR2 YYEKEE (reference sequence). The CDR3 runs to 13 residues. CDR3 amino acids: CASLSQGTYEQYF. The CDR3 nucleotides are TGTGCCAGCCTCTCACAGGGGACCTACGAGCAGTACTTC.

CDR3 in amino acids: CASSQDRAGSYGYTF. Written as DNA, the CDR3 is TGTGCCAGCAGCCAAGATAGGGCAGGGAGTTATGGCTACACCTTC. The genes are TRBV14 and TRBJ1-2; D is possibly TRBD1 (5 bases). Germline V gene lookup returns CDR1 SGHDN and CDR2 FVKESK. The CDR3 totals 15 residues. The V end was cut by 0 bases, the J end by 5 bases, with 13 bases between.

Many counts were recorded for this clonotype. The chain links TRBV6-1 to TRBJ1-2; D remains ambiguous. The germline V and J ends were trimmed by 6 bases and 4 bases, with 21 bases remaining between them. The CDR3 length is 16 residues. The V gene's germline CDR1 is MNHNS and CDR2 SASEGT. The CDR3 nucleotides read TGTGCCAGCAGCCCTCTGACGGTACCGGCGGGCTATGGCTACACCTTC. Protein product: CASSPLTVPAGYGYTF.

There are a few counts of this clonotype. The V and J genes are TRBV12-5 and TRBJ2-7, with no clear D. CDR1 is LGHNT, CDR2 FRNRAP, per germline. Trimming left V 5 bases short and J 7 bases short, with 12 bases between. The CDR3 is 12 amino acids. CDR3 amino acids: CASGVDQAEQYF. The CDR3 region has the DNA TGTGCTAGTGGTGTTGACCAAGCGGAGCAGTACTTC. Variable domain in full (rest from reference TRBV12-5 and TRBJ2-7): DARVTQTPRHKVTEMGQEVTMRCQPILGHNTVFWYRQTMMQGLELLAYFRNRAPLDDSGMPKDRFSAEMPDATLATLKIQPSEPRDSAVYFCASGVDQAEQYFGPGTRLTVT.

In its sample, this clonotype was seen a few times. This CDR3 reads CASRDGGFSYNEQFF. The DNA for the CDR3 is TGTGCCAGCAGGGACGGGGGTTTCTCCTACAATGAGCAGTTCTTC. This rearrangement joins TRBV25-1 to TRBJ2-1; a weak D match, TRBD2 (6 bases). The CDR3 consists of 15 residues. CDR1 is MGHDK, CDR2 SYGVNS, per germline. The V and J ends lost 6 bases and 0 bases respectively, with 12 bases between them.

The V and J genes are TRBV19 and TRBJ1-2; 10 positions match TRBD1. V lost 4 bases to trimming and J lost 7 bases; unmatched junction nucleotides: 6. Per germline, CDR1 LNHDA and CDR2 SQIVND (reference sequence). The CDR3 runs 14 residues. CDR3 protein: CASSTPGQGFGYTF. CDR3 DNA sequence: TGTGCCAGTAGTACCCCGGGACAGGGGTTTGGCTACACCTTC.

This clonotype appeared many times. This chain connects TRBV11-2 to TRBJ2-7; tentative D call: TRBD2 (6 bases). This CDR3 is 15 amino acids long. V was shortened by 7 bases and J by 2 bases, with 18 bases between the two germline ends. Germline CDR1 reads SGHAT; CDR2 reads FQNNGV. The CDR3 protein is CASTTNRDFAYEQYF. As DNA, the CDR3 is TGTGCCAGCACCACCAACCGGGACTTCGCCTACGAGCAGTACTTC.

This clonotype was found many times. This chain connects TRBV7-2 to TRBJ2-7; D unresolved. The V gene lost 3 bases and the J gene lost 2 bases, with 17 bases spanning the gap. The CDR3 sequence is 16 residues long. Germline loops: CDR1 SGHTA, CDR2 FQGNSA. DNA for the CDR3: TGTGCCAGCAGCTTTGGCGGATCGCGAGTTGCCTACGAGCAGTACTTC. As protein: CASSFGGSRVAYEQYF.

This clonotype was detected only a few times. V is TRBV6-1 and J is TRBJ1-2; no clear D. Per germline, CDR1 MNHNS and CDR2 SASEGT. V gave up 5 bases and J gave up 6 bases, with 25 bases separating them. CDR3 length: 17 amino acids. As DNA, the CDR3 is TGTGCCAGCAGTTCTCCCCCCGGCGCAGTGGGTGGCGATGGCTACACCTTC. As protein: CASSSPPGAVGGDGYTF.

This clonotype was counted at least ten times. The chain uses TRBV6-1 and TRBJ1-1, with 7 bases lining up with TRBD1. CDR1 MNHNS and CDR2 SASEGT come from the germline V gene. Unmatched junction bases numbered 9, after V lost 7 bases and J lost 1 base. The CDR3 covers 15 residues. The CDR3 DNA is TGTGCCAGCAAAATAGAGGACAGGAGGAACACTGAAGCTTTCTTT. This encodes CASKIEDRRNTEAFF.

This clonotype was seen many times. This chain joins TRBV28 and TRBJ1-2; 10 nucleotides match TRBD1. This CDR3 has 15 residues. Germline V gives CDR1 MDHEN, CDR2 SYDVKM. V was clipped by 2 bases and J by 1 base; unmatched bases: 1. CDR3 nucleotides: TGTGCCAGCAGTTTAGGGGACAGGGGTAACTATGGCTACACCTTC. Translating it yields CASSLGDRGNYGYTF.

This clonotype was observed a handful of times. The conserved phenylalanine or tryptophan is not found at the CDR3 terminus, so this likely reflects a read error. The rearrangement joins TRBV6-1 to TRBJ1-1; no definite D call. The CDR3 covers 17 residues. Germline V gives CDR1 MNHNS, CDR2 SASEGT. V lost 0 bases, J lost 0 bases, and 14 bases lay in between. CDR3 DNA: TGTGCCAGCAGTGAAGCAAGGTTGCTTCGGATGAACACTGAAGCTTTCCTT. Protein: CASSEARLLRMNTEAFL.

This clonotype was seen a handful of times. The V gene is TRBV6-1, the J gene TRBJ1-2; the D gene is possibly TRBD1 (5 bases). V was cut by 6 bases and J by 2 bases, with 13 bases left in between. From germline, CDR1 is MNHNS and CDR2 SASEGT. The CDR3 extends over 14 amino acids. In DNA, the CDR3 is TGTGCCAGCAGACCTGACAGTCGAAACTATGGCTACACCTTC. It yields the protein CASRPDSRNYGYTF.

This clonotype was detected ten times or more. The rearrangement links TRBV19 to TRBJ1-1, with D perhaps TRBD1 (5 bases). Trimming removed 8 bases at V and 3 bases at J, with 19 bases between. The CDR3 length is 15 residues. Per germline, CDR1 LNHDA and CDR2 SQIVND (reference sequence). The CDR3 loop reads CASSGFRGGYTEAFF. The DNA for the CDR3 is TGTGCCAGTTCAGGGTTTCGGGGGGGGTACACTGAAGCTTTCTTT. Variable domain in full (rest from reference TRBV19 and TRBJ1-1): DGGITQSPKYLFRKEGQNVTLSCEQNLNHDAMYWYRQDPGQGLRLIYYSQIVNDFQKGDIAEGYSVSREKKESFPLTVTSAQKNPTAFYLCASSGFRGGYTEAFFGQGTRLTVV.

This clonotype was found many times. The chain uses TRBV7-9 and TRBJ2-7; tentatively, D is TRBD1 or TRBD2 (5 bases each). CDR3 length equals 17 residues. Germline V lookup: CDR1 SEHNR, CDR2 FQNEAQ (reference sequence). Trimming removed 7 bases from V and 1 base from J, with 23 bases in between. In nucleotides, the CDR3 is TGTGCCAGCACCGCGTACGCGAGGGGCGATGTTTCCTACGAGCAGTACTTC. Protein sequence: CASTAYARGDVSYEQYF.